These 30 T cell receptor beta chains were all obtained from the same sample, sequenced in a study of response to subunit inactivated influenza vaccine. TCRdb fed the RT-PCR reads into MiXCR, producing one record per CDR3 protein. Altogether around 570,000 distinct CDR3 sequences are present, 6.5% to 8% being singletons, with the ten largest covering over 10%. The source material was PBMCs from blood, sampled roughly 24 months after vaccination. The receptors shown here come from a man between 50 and 75 years old who received an inactivated influenza vaccine.

This clonotype was seen repeatedly, ten times or more. The chain uses TRBV10-3 and TRBJ2-7; D is possibly TRBD2 (6 bases). The V end was cut by 8 bases, the J end by 3 bases, with 14 bases between. The CDR3 consists of 13 residues. From germline, CDR1 is ENHRY and CDR2 SYGVKD. CDR3 region: CAIGASEIYEQYF. The DNA for the CDR3 is TGTGCCATCGGTGCTAGCGAGATCTACGAGCAGTACTTC.

This clonotype has ten or more counts. This chain connects TRBV10-3 to TRBJ1-4, with TRBD1 matching over 7 bases. The CDR3 length is 14 residues. Germline V gene data show CDR1 as ENHRY and CDR2 as SYGVKD. J was trimmed by 8 bases and V by 3 bases; bases with no gene match: 6. The CDR3 sequence: CAISEHRGGEKLFF. The CDR3 region has the DNA TGTGCCATCAGTGAACACAGGGGAGGGGAAAAACTGTTTTTT.

The chain recombines TRBV29-1 with TRBJ2-7; 10 bases are a match to TRBD1. J gave up 3 bases and V 7 bases, and 6 bases lay outside the gene matches. Germline assignment: CDR1 SQVTM and CDR2 ANQGSEA. The CDR3 runs to 13 residues. CDR3: CSGRGDRGYEQYF. The DNA for the CDR3 is TGCAGCGGGAGGGGGGACAGGGGCTACGAGCAGTACTTC.

The chain carries TRBV6-5 and TRBJ1-2, with 7 nucleotides matching TRBD1. Germline lookup yields CDR1 MNHEY and CDR2 SVGAGI. The ends lost 7 bases at V and 5 bases at J; junction bases unmatched: 4. CDR3 size: 12 residues. CDR3: CASTRQGYGYTF. The CDR3 DNA follows: TGTGCCAGCACCCGACAGGGATATGGCTACACCTTC.

CDR3 DNA sequence: TGTGCCAGCAGCTTGACCGGGAGGCAGTTGAACACTGAAGCTTTCTTT. This translates into CASSLTGRQLNTEAFF. The chain is built from TRBV7-2 and TRBJ1-1, with D unclear. This CDR3 contains 16 residues. V was shortened by 3 bases and J by 0 bases, with 14 bases between the two germline ends. Looked up from germline, CDR1 is SGHTA and CDR2 is FQGNSA.

This clonotype was recorded many times. The chain is built from TRBV12-3 or TRBV12-4 and TRBJ1-2; D remains ambiguous. The CDR3 has 15 amino acids. The V end lost 2 bases, the J end lost 0 bases, and 10 bases lay between the germline ends. CDR3 in amino acids: CASSLKAATNYGYTF. Here the CDR3 DNA reads TGTGCCAGCAGTTTAAAGGCAGCGACTAACTATGGCTACACCTTC.

The genes are TRBV9 and TRBJ1-3; tentatively, D is TRBD1 (5 bases). CDR1 and CDR2 (germline): SGDLS, YYNGEE. Trimming pared 0 bases from V and 2 bases from J, leaving 12 bases between. The CDR3 consists of 16 residues. The CDR3 spells CASSVGGGGTGNTIYF. DNA of the CDR3: TGTGCCAGCAGCGTAGGTGGGGGAGGGACTGGAAACACCATATATTTT.

This clonotype was observed at least ten times. This rearrangement joins TRBV7-2 to TRBJ1-1; D might be TRBD1 (6 bases). The V end was cut by 2 bases, the J end by 4 bases, with 14 bases between. The CDR3 runs to 15 residues. CDR1 is SGHTA and CDR2 is FQGNSA in the germline V gene. Here the CDR3 DNA reads TGTGCCAGCAGCTTAATCATGGGGGCAGGCACTGAAGCTTTCTTT. It yields the protein CASSLIMGAGTEAFF.

This clonotype appeared many times. The V gene is TRBV9, the J gene TRBJ2-1, with D possibly being TRBD1 or TRBD2 (5 bases each). This CDR3 has 14 residues. Trimming took 3 bases from V and 4 from J, leaving 11 bases between them. The V gene's germline CDR1 is SGDLS and CDR2 YYNGEE. The CDR3 sequence is CASSAFGAYNEQFF. The CDR3 nucleotides read TGTGCCAGCAGCGCATTCGGGGCGTACAATGAGCAGTTCTTC.

The V gene is TRBV12-3 or TRBV12-4, the J gene TRBJ2-5, with a tentative D call TRBD1 (6 bases). V was pared by 5 bases and J by 5 bases, with 15 bases between. The length of the CDR3 is 14 residues. The CDR3 DNA follows: TGTGCCAGCAGTCGCTCAGGGGCTGCGGAGACCCAGTACTTC. Protein product: CASSRSGAAETQYF.

This clonotype has just a few counts. The genes are TRBV14 and TRBJ2-1; 14 nucleotides match TRBD2. Germline CDR1 and CDR2: SGHDN and FVKESK. The CDR3 length is 18 residues. V lost 2 bases, J lost 4 bases, and 7 bases stayed unmatched. Written as DNA, the CDR3 is TGTGCCAGCAGCCAAAGACTAGCGGGAGGGCCGAGTTACAATGAGCAGTTCTTC. Its protein is CASSQRLAGGPSYNEQFF.

This clonotype was seen repeatedly, ten times or more. The CDR3 DNA is TGCAGTGCTAGATCCAGGGATAAAGATACGCAGTATTTT. It specifies CSARSRDKDTQYF. This chain uses TRBV20-1 with TRBJ2-3, with a weak D call TRBD1 (5 bases). Germline CDR1 reads DFQATT; CDR2 reads SNEGSKA (reference sequence). Trimming stripped 2 bases from V and 5 bases from J, with 11 bases between. The CDR3 is made up of 13 amino acids.

This clonotype appeared many times. J is TRBJ2-2 and V is TRBV5-1; 9 nucleotides line up with TRBD1. This CDR3 contains 16 residues. The V gene end was trimmed by 4 bases and the J gene end by 6 bases; junction bases not matched to a gene: 10. Germline assignment: CDR1 SGHRS and CDR2 YFSETQ. The CDR3 is CASSTRTGAESGELFF. DNA for the CDR3: TGCGCCAGCAGCACCAGGACAGGGGCGGAATCCGGGGAGCTGTTTTTT.

This clonotype was seen more than once but under ten times. The chain couples TRBV28 to TRBJ2-2; possibly TRBD1 or TRBD2 for D (5 bases each). The germline V gene has CDR1 MDHEN and CDR2 SYDVKM. The length of the CDR3 is 15 residues. With 7 bases removed from V and 4 bases from J, the gap between germline ends came to 16 bases. The CDR3 DNA sequence: TGTGCCAGCAAAACCTCGGGGCTTACCACCGGGGAGCTGTTTTTT. This sequence encodes CASKTSGLTTGELFF.

This chain connects TRBV14 to TRBJ1-2; 12 bases are a match to TRBD1. The J segment lost 3 bases and the V segment lost 3 bases, leaving 5 bases of the junction unmatched. This CDR3 has 16 amino acids. Germline V gene sequence: CDR1 SGHDN, CDR2 FVKESK. The CDR3 nucleotides read TGTGCCAGCAGCCATCCCGGGACAGGGGGCCACTATGGCTACACCTTC. Amino acid sequence: CASSHPGTGGHYGYTF.

This clonotype was detected only a few times. V and J are TRBV7-2 and TRBJ2-3, with 12 positions matching TRBD2. The CDR3 runs to 16 residues. With 6 bases clipped from V and 0 bases from J, the junction kept 4 bases outside the gene matches. Germline V gene data show CDR1 as SGHTA and CDR2 as FQGNSA. In nucleotides, the CDR3 is TGTGCCAGCAGGCTAGCGGGAGGGTGGAGCACAGATACGCAGTATTTT. Its protein product is CASRLAGGWSTDTQYF.

This clonotype was recorded many times. The chain uses TRBV7-9 and TRBJ2-1; D possibly corresponds to TRBD1 (6 bases). Trimming removed 6 bases at V and 8 bases at J, with 20 bases between. The CDR3 loop spans 15 amino acids. Germline V CDR1 and CDR2: SEHNR, FQNEAQ (reference sequence). CDR3 loop: CASSPKEQGSDEQFF. In DNA form, the CDR3 reads TGTGCCAGCAGTCCTAAAGAACAGGGTAGCGATGAGCAGTTCTTC.

The chain has TRBV12-3 or TRBV12-4 and TRBJ2-7; D gene ambiguous. V was cut by 3 bases and J by 2 bases, with 8 bases left in between. CDR3 size: 13 residues. In DNA form, the CDR3 reads TGTGCCAGCAGTTTTGGAAGACCCTACGAGCAGTACTTC. Its translation is CASSFGRPYEQYF.

This clonotype was counted only a few times. This rearrangement joins TRBV20-1 to TRBJ2-3, with D possibly being TRBD1 (6 bases). This CDR3 is 14 amino acids long. Trimming cost V 3 bases and J 2 bases, with 12 bases left between them. The V gene's germline CDR1 is DFQATT and CDR2 SNEGSKA (reference sequence). This chain's CDR3 is CSASGTIPTDTQYF. CDR3 nucleotides: TGCAGTGCTAGCGGGACAATCCCCACAGATACGCAGTATTTT.

V usage is TRBV4-1 and J usage is TRBJ2-1; 8 bases align to TRBD2. This CDR3 has 17 amino acids. After removal of 2 bases from V and 1 base from J, the junction contained 7 bases not matched to a gene. Germline V gene data show CDR1 as MGHRA and CDR2 as YSYEKL. CDR3 coding DNA: TGCGCCAGCAGCCAAATGACAGGCGGGAGGTCCTACAATGAGCAGTTCTTC. Its translation: CASSQMTGGRSYNEQFF.

At least ten counts were recorded for this clonotype. The chain couples TRBV20-1 to TRBJ1-1; D remains unclear. CDR1 and CDR2 (germline): DFQATT, SNEGSKA (reference sequence). The germline V and J ends were trimmed by 6 bases and 7 bases, with 15 bases remaining between them. The length of the CDR3 is 12 residues. This CDR3 is CSAPGPGFEAFF. CDR3 DNA: TGCAGTGCACCCGGGCCGGGGTTTGAAGCTTTCTTT.

At least ten counts were recorded for this clonotype. The chain links TRBV29-1 to TRBJ2-7; D uncertain. Germline V lookup: CDR1 SQVTM, CDR2 ANQGSEA. The ends were cut back, 0 bases at V and 0 bases at J, with 9 bases in the middle. This CDR3 is built from 14 residues. The chain's CDR3 is CSVEDSGSSYEQYF. CDR3 nucleotides: TGCAGCGTTGAAGATTCAGGAAGCTCCTACGAGCAGTACTTC.

CDR3 nucleotides: TGTGCCAGCAGCCAACAACTAGCGGGAGCGAGGAGTGAGCAGTTCTTC. Translated, it gives CASSQQLAGARSEQFF. The chain couples TRBV4-2 to TRBJ2-1, with TRBD2 identical over 11 bases. CDR1 LGHNA and CDR2 YNFKEQ come from the germline V gene. The CDR3 has 16 amino acids. J gave up 9 bases and V 2 bases, and 9 bases lay outside the gene matches.

The V and J genes are TRBV29-1 and TRBJ1-1; TRBD1 is a possible D gene (6 bases). V was pared by 4 bases and J by 1 base, with 10 bases between. The germline V gene encodes CDR1 SQVTM and CDR2 ANQGSEA. The length of the CDR3 is 13 residues. CDR3 protein: CSVAGTQNTEAFF. The CDR3 region has the DNA TGCAGCGTTGCCGGGACACAGAACACTGAAGCTTTCTTT.

The J gene is TRBJ2-1, the V gene TRBV20-1; D gene unclear. The germline CDR1 and CDR2 sequences are DFQATT and SNEGSKA (reference sequence). The V gene lost 0 bases and the J gene lost 9 bases, with 12 bases spanning the gap. This CDR3 is 13 amino acids long. The CDR3 DNA follows: TGCAGTGCTAGAGAGGGCAACTCGGGTGAGCAGTTCTTC. Translation: CSAREGNSGEQFF.

The chain has TRBV18 and TRBJ2-2; the D is unclear. The V end was cut by 2 bases, the J end by 3 bases, with 13 bases between. The CDR3 runs to 16 residues. CDR1 and CDR2 from the germline V gene are KGHSH and LQKENI. CDR3 residues: CASSPMGALHTGELFF. The CDR3 DNA reads as TGTGCCAGCTCACCAATGGGCGCATTACACACCGGGGAGCTGTTTTTT. Looking up the rest from reference TRBV18 and TRBJ2-2 gives the full variable domain: NAGVMQNPRHLVRRRGQEARLRCSPMKGHSHVYWYRQLPEEGLKFMVYLQKENIIDESGMPKERFSAEFPKEGPSILRIQQVVRGDSAAYFCASSPMGALHTGELFFGEGSRLTVL.

This clonotype has only a few counts. The chain has TRBV12-3 or TRBV12-4 and TRBJ2-3, with TRBD2 as a possible D gene (6 bases). The CDR3 runs 14 residues. The germline V and J ends were trimmed by 7 bases and 2 bases, with 13 bases remaining between them. The CDR3 spells CASTLGRDTDTQYF. The CDR3 DNA is TGTGCCAGCACCTTGGGGCGGGACACAGATACGCAGTATTTT.

The V and J genes are TRBV4-2 and TRBJ1-6; maybe TRBD1 (5 bases). Germline CDR1 is LGHNA and CDR2 is YNFKEQ. V was pared by 3 bases and J by 9 bases, with 18 bases between. The CDR3 contains 16 residues. The CDR3 here is CASSHQGAGQGSPLHF. The DNA for the CDR3 is TGTGCCAGCAGCCATCAAGGCGCAGGGCAAGGTTCACCCCTCCACTTT.

This rearrangement joins TRBV30 to TRBJ2-7, with 12 bases aligning to TRBD2. The CDR3 runs to 16 residues. With 5 bases clipped from V and 4 bases from J, the junction kept 12 bases outside the gene matches. Per the germline V gene, CDR1 is GTSNPN and CDR2 is SVGIG (reference sequence). The CDR3 sequence is CAWCYAGLAGPYEQYF. DNA of the CDR3: TGTGCCTGGTGTTACGCCGGACTAGCGGGACCTTACGAGCAGTACTTC.

This clonotype occurred many times. The genes are TRBV6-2 or TRBV6-3 and TRBJ2-1; 10 bases are shared with TRBD2. From germline, CDR1 is MNHEY and CDR2 SVGEGT. The CDR3 covers 14 residues. With 5 bases clipped from V and 7 bases from J, the junction kept 5 bases outside the gene matches. The CDR3 here is CASSREAGGNEQFF. As DNA, the CDR3 is TGTGCCAGCAGTCGAGAAGCGGGGGGGAATGAGCAGTTCTTC.